The 10 T cell receptor beta chains listed next were all sequenced from one sample in a study of cytomegalovirus exposure and HLA in healthy donors. Clones were sequenced by immunoSEQ multiplex PCR, and TCRdb holds only the in-frame ones, with some missing. The sample carries approximately 120,000 clones, about nine tenths recorded once. The sequencing sample was made of PBMCs. The receptors derive from a woman under 30 in good health and CMV-seronegative.

The chain links TRBV5-4 to TRBJ2-1; 9 bases are shared with TRBD1. Losses at the gene ends were 2 bases for V and 3 bases for J; bases not matched to a gene: 3. Germline CDR1 and CDR2: SGHNT and YYREEE (reference sequence). This CDR3 has 15 amino acids. CDR3 sequence: CASSFRDRVYNEQFF. CDR3 sequence (DNA): TGTGCCAGCAGCTTCCGGGACAGGGTCTACAATGAGCAGTTCTTC.

In nucleotides, the CDR3 is TGTGCCAGCAGCTTAGCGGGCGGGGGGGCATACGAGCAGTACTTC. This gives the protein CASSLAGGGAYEQYF. The gene calls are TRBV7-2 and TRBJ2-7; 9 nucleotides agree with TRBD2. V dropped 0 bases and J dropped 4; count of bases not matched to a gene: 4. The CDR3 is 15 residues long. In germline, CDR1 is SGHTA, CDR2 FQGNSA.

The chain couples TRBV6-6 to TRBJ2-2; D may be TRBD2 (6 bases). The CDR3 is 15 residues long. Deletions cut 1 base from V and 5 bases from J, with 11 bases between. Germline V CDR1 and CDR2: MNHNY, SVGAGI (reference sequence). CDR3 region: CASSYLLARTGELFF. The CDR3 DNA is TGTGCCAGCAGTTACTTGCTAGCGAGGACCGGGGAGCTGTTTTTT.

This clone occurred once. The DNA of the CDR3 is TGTGCCACCAGCAGATACCCGGGACTAGCGGCCCACGAGCAGTACTTC. The encoded protein is CATSRYPGLAAHEQYF. This rearrangement joins TRBV15 to TRBJ2-7; 11 nucleotides line up with TRBD2. With V trimmed by 2 bases and J by 5 bases, 8 bases remained unmatched. The CDR3 spans 16 residues. From germline, CDR1 is LNHNV and CDR2 YYDKDF (reference sequence). The entire variable domain, with the rest obtained from reference TRBV15 and TRBJ2-7, is as follows: DAMVIQNPRYQVTQFGKPVTLSCSQTLNHNVMYWYQQKSSQAPKLLFHYYDKDFNNEADTPDNFQSRRPNTSFCFLDIRSPGLGDTAMYLCATSRYPGLAAHEQYFGPGTRLTVT.

This clone was counted once. The gene calls are TRBV28 and TRBJ2-1; D might be TRBD2 (7 bases). This CDR3 is 16 amino acids long. Germline CDR1 is MDHEN and CDR2 is SYDVKM. Trimming took off 3 bases at V and 3 bases at J, with 15 bases between the two ends. CDR3 in amino acids: CASSFAGALSYNEQFF. The CDR3 DNA sequence: TGTGCCAGCAGTTTTGCGGGGGCGCTTAGCTACAATGAGCAGTTCTTC.

CDR3 DNA: TGTGCCAGCAGCTCCGGGACAGGGGGCAACGAGCAGTACTTC. It is translated as CASSSGTGGNEQYF. V usage is TRBV13 and J usage is TRBJ2-7, with 12 bases matching TRBD1. Trimming at V came to 4 bases and at J to 5 bases, leaving 3 bases not matched to a gene. The CDR3 has 14 amino acids. Germline CDR1 reads PRHDT; CDR2 reads FYEKMQ (reference sequence).

This sequence joins TRBV4-2 and TRBJ2-7; D may be TRBD2 (7 bases). CDR1 is LGHNA and CDR2 is YNFKEQ in the germline V gene. The germline V and J ends were trimmed by 8 bases and 4 bases, with 18 bases remaining between them. The CDR3 consists of 14 residues. CDR3 loop: CASGLGGDGYEQYF. DNA of the CDR3: TGTGCCAGCGGACTAGGGGGGGATGGTTACGAGCAGTACTTC.

The chain joins TRBV29-1 to TRBJ2-2; no definite D call. This CDR3 spans 13 amino acids. The germline gives CDR1 SQVTM, CDR2 ANQGSEA. V lost 3 bases to trimming and J lost 0 bases, with 5 bases between them. In nucleotides, the CDR3 is TGCAGCGTTGAGGCAGCGAACACCGGGGAGCTGTTTTTT. Its translation: CSVEAANTGELFF.

The chain carries TRBV5-1 and TRBJ1-2; 7 bases map to TRBD1. The CDR3 has 16 amino acids. Unmatched junction bases numbered 16, after V lost 0 bases and J lost 11 bases. CDR1 is SGHRS, CDR2 YFSETQ, per germline. CDR3 protein: CASSLETGRQGQGYTF. The DNA of the CDR3 is TGCGCCAGCAGCTTGGAGACAGGGAGGCAAGGGCAGGGGTACACCTTC.

This clone has more than one count but fewer than ten. This chain joins TRBV11-2 and TRBJ2-7; perhaps TRBD1 as D (5 bases). The germline V and J ends were trimmed by 1 base and 3 bases, with 13 bases remaining between them. CDR3 length: 15 residues. CDR1 SGHAT and CDR2 FQNNGV come from the germline V gene. In DNA form, the CDR3 reads TGTGCCAGCAGCTTAGGTGGGGCAATTGACTACGAGCAGTACTTC. It yields the protein CASSLGGAIDYEQYF.